One T cell receptor (beta chain) is described in this entry. TCRdb keeps only in-frame clones here, not all; method: immunoSEQ multiplex PCR. Altogether around 36,000 clones are present, roughly nine tenths being singletons, with the ten largest covering approximately 7.8%. The sample belongs to a study of T cell changes during pregnancy in multiple sclerosis. V gave up 2 bases and J gave up 3 bases; unmatched junction bases: 6. The CDR3 is 16 residues long. Germline lookup yields CDR1 SGHNT and CDR2 YENEEA. The origin of this receptor is a female donor with multiple sclerosis, enrolled in a pregnancy study. The chain joins TRBV11-3 to TRBJ2-1, with 8 bases that match TRBD2. This material consisted of CD8+ T cells from peripheral blood mononuclear cells, taken before pregnancy. The CDR3 region has the DNA TGTGCCAGCAGCTTAACGGGGGGGGCATACTACAATGAGCAGTTCTTC. As protein: CASSLTGGAYYNEQFF. Together with reference TRBV11-3 and TRBJ2-1, the CDR3 gives the full variable domain: EAGVVQSPRYKIIEKKQPVAFWCNPISGHNTLYWYLQNLGQGPELLIRYENEEAVDDSQLPKDRFSAERLKGVDSTLKIQPAELGDSAVYLCASSLTGGAYYNEQFFGPGTRLTVL.